Here is one T cell receptor (beta chain) with its context. Clones were sequenced by immunoSEQ multiplex PCR, and TCRdb holds only the in-frame ones, with some missing. In the table there are roughly 200,000 clones, around 93% of which are singletons. This CDR3 has 16 residues. V trimming: 3 bases; J trimming: 4 bases; junction bases outside the gene matches: 2. Germline V gene lookup returns CDR1 MGHRA and CDR2 YSYEKL. The data derive from a study of control samples from healthy donors and cancer patients. The sample comprised blood. The clonotype comes from a man aged 25-45 years in good health. The chain couples TRBV4-1 to TRBJ2-2; 13 bases align to TRBD2. CDR3 sequence: CASSQGLAGTTGELFF. The CDR3 bases are TGCGCCAGCAGCCAGGGACTAGCGGGGACCACCGGGGAGCTGTTTTTT.